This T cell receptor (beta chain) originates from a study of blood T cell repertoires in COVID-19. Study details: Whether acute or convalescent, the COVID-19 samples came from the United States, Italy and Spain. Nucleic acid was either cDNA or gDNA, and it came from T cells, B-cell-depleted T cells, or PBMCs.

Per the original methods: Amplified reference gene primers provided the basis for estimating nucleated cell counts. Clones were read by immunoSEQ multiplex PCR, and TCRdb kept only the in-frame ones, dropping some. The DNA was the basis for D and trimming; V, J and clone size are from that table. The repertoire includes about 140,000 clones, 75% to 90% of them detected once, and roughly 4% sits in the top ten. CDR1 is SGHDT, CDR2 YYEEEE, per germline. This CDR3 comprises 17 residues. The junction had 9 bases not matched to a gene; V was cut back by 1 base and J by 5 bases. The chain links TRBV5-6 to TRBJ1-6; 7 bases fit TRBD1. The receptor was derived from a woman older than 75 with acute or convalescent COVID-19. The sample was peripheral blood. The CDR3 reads CASSLFAGGLDNSPLHF. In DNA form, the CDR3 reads TGTGCCAGCAGCTTGTTTGCAGGGGGACTTGATAATTCACCCCTCCACTTT. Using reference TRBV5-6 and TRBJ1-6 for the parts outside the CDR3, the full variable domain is DAGVTQSPTHLIKTRGQQVTLRCSPKSGHDTVSWYQQALGQGPQFIFQYYEEEERQRGNFPDRFSGHQFPNYSSELNVNALLLGDSALYLCASSLFAGGLDNSPLHFGNGTRLTVT.